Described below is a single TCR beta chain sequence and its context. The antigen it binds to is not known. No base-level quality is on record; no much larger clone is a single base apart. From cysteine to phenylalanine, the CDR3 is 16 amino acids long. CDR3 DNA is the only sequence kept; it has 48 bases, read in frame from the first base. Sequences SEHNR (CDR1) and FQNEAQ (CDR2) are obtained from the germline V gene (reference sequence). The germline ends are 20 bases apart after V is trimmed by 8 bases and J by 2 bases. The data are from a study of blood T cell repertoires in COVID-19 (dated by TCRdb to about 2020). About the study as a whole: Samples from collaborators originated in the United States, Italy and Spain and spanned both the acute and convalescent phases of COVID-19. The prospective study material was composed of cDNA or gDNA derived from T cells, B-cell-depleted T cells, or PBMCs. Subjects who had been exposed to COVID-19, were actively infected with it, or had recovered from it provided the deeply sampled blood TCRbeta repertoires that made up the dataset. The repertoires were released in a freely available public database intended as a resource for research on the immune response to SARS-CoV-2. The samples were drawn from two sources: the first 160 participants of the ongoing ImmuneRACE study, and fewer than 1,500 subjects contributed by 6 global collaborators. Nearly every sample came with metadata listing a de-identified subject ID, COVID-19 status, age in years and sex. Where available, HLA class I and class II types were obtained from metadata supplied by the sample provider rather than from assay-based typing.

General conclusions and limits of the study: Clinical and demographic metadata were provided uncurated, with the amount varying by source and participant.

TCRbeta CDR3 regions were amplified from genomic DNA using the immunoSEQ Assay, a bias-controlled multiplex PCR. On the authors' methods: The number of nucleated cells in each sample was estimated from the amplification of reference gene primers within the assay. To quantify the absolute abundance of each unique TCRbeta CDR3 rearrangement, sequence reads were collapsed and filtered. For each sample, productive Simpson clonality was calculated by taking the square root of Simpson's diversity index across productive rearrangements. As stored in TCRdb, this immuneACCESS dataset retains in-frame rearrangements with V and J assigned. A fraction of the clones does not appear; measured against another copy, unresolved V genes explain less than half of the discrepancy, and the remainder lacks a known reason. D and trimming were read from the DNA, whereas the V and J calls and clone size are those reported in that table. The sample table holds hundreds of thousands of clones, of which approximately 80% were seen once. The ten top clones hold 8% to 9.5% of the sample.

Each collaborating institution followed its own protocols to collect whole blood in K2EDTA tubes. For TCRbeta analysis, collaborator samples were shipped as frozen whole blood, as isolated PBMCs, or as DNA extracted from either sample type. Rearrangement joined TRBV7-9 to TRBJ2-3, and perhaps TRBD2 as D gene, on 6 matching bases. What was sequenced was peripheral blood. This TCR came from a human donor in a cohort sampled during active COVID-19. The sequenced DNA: TGTGCCAGCGACCGGCTAGCGTGGGGAAACACAGATACGCAGTATTTT. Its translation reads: CASDRLAWGNTDTQYF. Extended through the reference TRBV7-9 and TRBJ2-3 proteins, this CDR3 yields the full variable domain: DTGVSQNPRHKITKRGQNVTFRCDPISEHNRLYWYRQTLGQGPEFLTYFQNEAQLEKSRLLSDRFSAERPKGSFSTLEIQRTEQGDSAMYLCASDRLAWGNTDTQYFGPGTRLTVL.